Following are 21 T cell receptor beta chains from one sample sequenced in a study of lymphopenia after photon versus proton radiotherapy. TCRdb keeps only in-frame clones here, not all; method: immunoSEQ multiplex PCR. The sample shows over 35,000 clones, more than 70% of them seen only once. The sequencing used peripheral blood, collected from a patient treated with proton-based radiotherapy. These receptors came from a woman in her 70s with pancreatic cancer. Some clones in this sample may be carry-over from other donors' samples.

The genes are TRBV28 and TRBJ1-5, with 9 bases identical to TRBD1. CDR1 and CDR2 (germline): MDHEN, SYDVKM. CDR3 size: 16 residues. V trimming: 4 bases; J trimming: 0 bases; junction bases outside the gene matches: 4. CDR3 in DNA: TGTGCCAGCAGTTATGGGGGACAGGGTAGCAATCAGCCCCAGCATTTT. This gives the protein CASSYGGQGSNQPQHF.

CDR3 loop: CASREQGADTGELFF. CDR3 nucleotide sequence: TGTGCCAGTAGGGAACAGGGGGCAGACACCGGGGAGCTGTTTTTT. The rearrangement joins TRBV19 to TRBJ2-2; 9 bases line up with TRBD1. CDR1 LNHDA and CDR2 SQIVND come from the germline V gene (reference sequence). The CDR3 loop spans 15 amino acids. J gave up 3 bases and V 6 bases, and 5 bases lay outside the gene matches.

A single count supports this clone. The V and J genes are TRBV11-2 and TRBJ2-5, with TRBD2 matching 7 bases. Germline trimming cut 3 bases from V and 3 bases from J; bases unmatched to any gene: 7. This CDR3 has 15 amino acids. Germline V gene lookup returns CDR1 SGHAT and CDR2 FQNNGV. DNA of the CDR3: TGTGCCAGCAGCTTTCCTGTGGGAGGGAAAGAGACCCAGTACTTC. Translated, it gives CASSFPVGGKETQYF.

The chain joins TRBV11-2 to TRBJ2-5; D may match TRBD1 or TRBD2 (7 bases each). Germline values: CDR1 SGHAT, CDR2 FQNNGV. This CDR3 spans 17 amino acids. V dropped 6 bases and J dropped 1 base, with 21 bases sitting between them. The CDR3 sequence is CASSSQGGQNIQETQYF. CDR3 in DNA: TGTGCCAGCAGTTCCCAGGGGGGGCAGAATATCCAAGAGACCCAGTACTTC.

The chain is built from TRBV9 and TRBJ1-6, with 9 bases matching TRBD1. The CDR3 loop spans 14 amino acids. CDR1 and CDR2 (germline): SGDLS, YYNGEE. V was clipped by 4 bases and J by 8 bases; unmatched bases: 4. DNA of the CDR3: TGTGCCAGCAGCACACAGGGGGCTGATTCACCCCTCCACTTT. Translated, it gives CASSTQGADSPLHF.

The rearrangement links TRBV5-5 to TRBJ2-2, with D tentatively TRBD1 (5 bases). This CDR3 spans 15 amino acids. CDR1 and CDR2 from the germline V gene are SGHKS and YYEKEE (reference sequence). V was trimmed by 0 bases and J by 4 bases, leaving 10 bases between them. CDR3 in DNA: TGTGCCAGCAGCTTGGAAACCAGGGTCACCGGGGAGCTGTTTTTT. It encodes CASSLETRVTGELFF.

This chain joins TRBV5-4 and TRBJ2-7, with a possible D match to TRBD2 (6 bases). V lost 4 bases and J 0 bases, leaving 11 bases between the germline ends. This CDR3 spans 14 amino acids. Germline V lookup: CDR1 SGHNT, CDR2 YYREEE (reference sequence). CDR3 DNA sequence: TGTGCCAGCAGCACGGGACTGCTCTCCTACGAGCAGTACTTC. Translating it yields CASSTGLLSYEQYF.

V usage is TRBV28 and J usage is TRBJ1-1, with D maybe TRBD1 (5 bases). Germline CDR1 and CDR2: MDHEN and SYDVKM. This CDR3 has 14 residues. V was clipped by 3 bases and J by 0 bases, with 8 bases between them. The CDR3 region has the DNA TGTGCCAGCAGTTTGGGACGGATGAACACTGAAGCTTTCTTT. This codes for CASSLGRMNTEAFF. The variable domain in full, with the rest retrieved from reference TRBV28 and TRBJ1-1, is DVKVTQSSRYLVKRTGEKVFLECVQDMDHENMFWYRQDPGLGLRLIYFSYDVKMKEKGDIPEGYSVSREKKERFSLILESASTNQTSMYLCASSLGRMNTEAFFGQGTRLTVV.

The J gene is TRBJ1-1, the V gene TRBV5-4, with D possibly matching TRBD1 (6 bases). Germline loops: CDR1 SGHNT, CDR2 YYREEE (reference sequence). V was pared by 4 bases and J by 4 bases, with 17 bases between. The length of the CDR3 is 15 residues. The CDR3 coding sequence is TGTGCCAGCAGCGCGGGGGCGGTAGTGGGCACTGAAGCTTTCTTT. Its protein is CASSAGAVVGTEAFF.

This clone was recorded once. The rearrangement joins TRBV19 to TRBJ1-1, with TRBD1 as a possible D gene (6 bases). Trimming took 8 bases from V and 3 from J, leaving 13 bases between them. CDR1 and CDR2 from the germline V gene are LNHDA and SQIVND (reference sequence). The CDR3 extends over 13 amino acids. CDR3 protein: CASRGRGDTEAFF. CDR3 coding DNA: TGTGCCAGTCGGGGGCGGGGGGACACTGAAGCTTTCTTT.

The chain has TRBV6-5 and TRBJ2-3, with 7 bases identical to TRBD1. Germline V gene data show CDR1 as MNHEY and CDR2 as SVGAGI. The CDR3 sequence is 14 residues long. V lost 6 bases and J lost 1; bases outside the gene matches: 4. The CDR3 protein is CASRRTGGTDTQYF. The CDR3 nucleotides are TGTGCCAGCAGGAGGACAGGTGGCACAGATACGCAGTATTTT.

The rearrangement joins TRBV7-2 to TRBJ1-1; D call uncertain. The CDR3 length is 15 residues. Trimming cost V 6 bases and J 0 bases, with 14 bases left between them. Germline V CDR1 and CDR2: SGHTA, FQGNSA. DNA for the CDR3: TGTGCCAGCAGACGAGCAATGGGTATGAACACTGAAGCTTTCTTT. Translation gives CASRRAMGMNTEAFF.

The chain employs TRBV10-3 and TRBJ2-5, with 9 bases aligning to TRBD2. The germline gives CDR1 ENHRY, CDR2 SYGVKD. The J segment lost 5 bases and the V segment lost 6 bases, leaving 4 bases of the junction unmatched. The CDR3 extends over 13 amino acids. CDR3 sequence (DNA): TGTGCCATCAGCGACGGGACTAGCGAGACCCAGTACTTC. Translation gives CAISDGTSETQYF.

This chain links TRBV11-2 with TRBJ1-5; unclear D gene. Germline V gene lookup returns CDR1 SGHAT and CDR2 FQNNGV. V lost 0 bases and J lost 7, with 7 bases in between. CDR3 size: 13 residues. CDR3 in amino acids: CASSLDIQQPQHF. The CDR3 nucleotides read TGTGCCAGCAGCTTAGATATTCAACAGCCCCAGCATTTT.

The V call is TRBV7-2, the J call TRBJ2-7, with D maybe TRBD1 (6 bases). Per the germline V gene, CDR1 is SGHTA and CDR2 is FQGNSA. V was cut by 4 bases and J by 11 bases, with 18 bases left in between. The CDR3 is made up of 13 amino acids. In nucleotides, the CDR3 is TGTGCCAGCAGCTCGCAAACAGGGTCGCTAAAGTACTTC. It codes for CASSSQTGSLKYF.

Here the CDR3 DNA reads TGCGCCAGCAGCTTGGGGCAGACCACCGGGGAGCTGTTTTTT. As protein: CASSLGQTTGELFF. The J gene is TRBJ2-2, the V gene TRBV5-1; no reliable D call. The germline gives CDR1 SGHRS, CDR2 YFSETQ. V lost 0 bases and J lost 4, with 7 bases in between. The CDR3 sequence is 14 residues long.

This clone was detected a few times. The chain employs TRBV7-6 and TRBJ2-5, with no clear D. Germline V lookup: CDR1 SGHVS, CDR2 FNYEAQ. The CDR3 covers 13 residues. Trimming removed 3 bases from V and 4 bases from J, with 9 bases in between. The CDR3 loop is CASSLAAIETQYF. The DNA of the CDR3 is TGTGCCAGCAGCTTGGCAGCCATAGAGACCCAGTACTTC.

This CDR3 is CASSIDSGSPGELFF. CDR3 DNA: TGTGCCAGTAGTATAGATAGCGGGAGCCCCGGGGAGCTGTTTTTT. This rearrangement joins TRBV19 to TRBJ2-2; 9 nucleotides line up with TRBD2. The CDR3 contains 15 residues. Germline CDR1 is LNHDA and CDR2 is SQIVND (reference sequence). The V and J ends lost 0 bases and 6 bases, in that order; junction bases with no gene match: 2. The entire variable domain, with the rest obtained from reference TRBV19 and TRBJ2-2, is as follows: DGGITQSPKYLFRKEGQNVTLSCEQNLNHDAMYWYRQDPGQGLRLIYYSQIVNDFQKGDIAEGYSVSREKKESFPLTVTSAQKNPTAFYLCASSIDSGSPGELFFGEGSRLTVL.

This sequence joins TRBV28 and TRBJ2-7, with D tentatively TRBD1 (6 bases). Germline CDR1 reads MDHEN; CDR2 reads SYDVKM. This CDR3 has 15 residues. Trimming shortened V by 2 bases and J by 5 bases, and 16 bases separated the two germline ends. The CDR3 region has the DNA TGTGCCAGCAGTTTAGTACAGGGCCTAGGAAACGAGCAGTACTTC. Translated: CASSLVQGLGNEQYF.

This chain links TRBV7-2 with TRBJ2-1, with TRBD2 matching 12 bases. V gave up 9 bases and J gave up 6 bases; unmatched junction bases: 6. This CDR3 region has 14 residues. Per germline, CDR1 SGHTA and CDR2 FQGNSA. The CDR3 reads CASVPGLAGNEQFF. The CDR3 coding sequence is TGTGCCAGTGTACCGGGACTAGCGGGCAATGAGCAGTTCTTC.

The chain carries TRBV10-3 and TRBJ1-3, with a weak D call TRBD1 (6 bases). This CDR3 spans 14 amino acids. The V gene lost 10 bases and the J gene lost 0 bases, with 13 bases spanning the gap. Germline lookup yields CDR1 ENHRY and CDR2 SYGVKD. Written as DNA, the CDR3 is TGTGCCAGTAGACAGGAGCTCTCTGGAAACACCATATATTTT. Its translation: CASRQELSGNTIYF.